Following are 27 T cell receptor beta chains from one sample sequenced in a study of cytomegalovirus exposure and HLA in healthy donors. PCR amplification relied on 60 Vbeta primers (plus 13 Jbeta primers). Assay used: immunoSEQ multiplex PCR; TCRdb lists only in-frame clones, some missing. The profile covers some 170,000 clones, with roughly 80% appearing a single time and approximately 2.9% taken by the ten largest. Material for sequencing was PBMCs. Source of these receptors: a female donor in good health and CMV-seronegative.

The V call is TRBV19, the J call TRBJ2-7; 11 nucleotides line up with TRBD2. Trimming removed 6 bases from V and 3 bases from J; junction bases left unmatched: 4. The CDR3 has 14 amino acids. Germline-derived CDR1 and CDR2 are LNHDA and SQIVND (reference sequence). The CDR3 DNA sequence: TGTGCCAGTAGCGTACTAGCGGGAGTCTACGAGCAGTACTTC. It encodes CASSVLAGVYEQYF.

The rearrangement uses TRBV4-2 and TRBJ1-2; TRBD1 matches 9 bases. The germline V gene encodes CDR1 LGHNA and CDR2 YNFKEQ. The CDR3 totals 19 residues. With 1 base clipped from V and 4 bases from J, the junction kept 16 bases outside the gene matches. The CDR3 DNA sequence: TGTGCCAGCAGCCAAGGGTTGGCGACAGGGGGGGTCCGGGGCTATGGCTACACCTTC. Protein product: CASSQGLATGGVRGYGYTF.

The chain couples TRBV7-8 to TRBJ2-2; TRBD1 matches 7 bases. CDR1 and CDR2 from the germline V gene are SGHVS and FQNEAQ. This CDR3 is 15 amino acids long. V trimming: 3 bases; J trimming: 8 bases; junction bases outside the gene matches: 9. The CDR3: CASSFRDRASGELFF. The CDR3 DNA sequence: TGTGCCAGCAGCTTTCGAGACAGGGCGAGTGGGGAGCTGTTTTTT.

CDR3 DNA: TGCGCCAGCAGCTTGGTGGCTAGCGGGGGTTCCGGGGAGCTGTTTTTT. This encodes CASSLVASGGSGELFF. V gene TRBV5-1 combines with J gene TRBJ2-2; TRBD2 matches 10 bases. CDR3 length: 16 amino acids. Germline CDR1 is SGHRS and CDR2 is YFSETQ. V was clipped by 0 bases and J by 6 bases; unmatched bases: 5. The variable domain in full, with the rest retrieved from reference TRBV5-1 and TRBJ2-2, is KAGVTQTPRYLIKTRGQQVTLSCSPISGHRSVSWYQQTPGQGLQFLFEYFSETQRNKGNFPGRFSGRQFSNSRSEMNVSTLELGDSALYLCASSLVASGGSGELFFGEGSRLTVL.

The V and J genes are TRBV27 and TRBJ2-5, with D perhaps matching TRBD2 (5 bases). The CDR3 is 13 amino acids. CDR1 is MNHEY, CDR2 SMNVEV, per germline (reference sequence). V dropped 5 bases and J dropped 5 bases, with 12 bases sitting between them. The CDR3, as DNA: TGTGCCAGCAGTCTCTCATGGAGGGAGACCCAGTACTTC. It translates to CASSLSWRETQYF.

This sequence joins TRBV2 and TRBJ2-3, with unresolved D. Germline V gives CDR1 SNHLY, CDR2 FYNNEI. The CDR3 runs to 11 residues. With 5 bases removed from V and 2 bases from J, the gap between germline ends came to 2 bases. The CDR3 region is CASSLTDTQYF. In nucleotides, the CDR3 is TGTGCCAGCAGTCTCACAGATACGCAGTATTTT.

The chain links TRBV4-2 to TRBJ1-1; the D gene is possibly TRBD1 (5 bases). The length of the CDR3 is 15 residues. Trimming shortened V by 1 base and J by 1 base, and 10 bases separated the two germline ends. Germline V lookup: CDR1 LGHNA, CDR2 YNFKEQ. Here the CDR3 DNA reads TGTGCCAGCAGCCAAGGACAGTCCTCGAACACTGAAGCTTTCTTT. It codes for CASSQGQSSNTEAFF.

The J gene is TRBJ1-1, the V gene TRBV20-1, with D possibly TRBD1 on 6 matching bases. Trimming left V 5 bases short and J 11 bases short, with 12 bases between. Looked up from germline, CDR1 is DFQATT and CDR2 is SNEGSKA (reference sequence). CDR3 length: 10 amino acids. The CDR3 loop reads CSAPERGAFF. The CDR3, as DNA: TGCAGTGCTCCCGAGAGGGGGGCTTTCTTT.

The V and J genes are TRBV28 and TRBJ2-1; TRBD2 might be the D (5 bases). CDR1 MDHEN and CDR2 SYDVKM come from the germline V gene. Trimming shortened V by 10 bases and J by 7 bases, and 17 bases separated the two germline ends. The CDR3 loop spans 13 amino acids. CDR3 DNA: TGTGCCACCACTCCGTCGGGATTAAATGAGCAGTTCTTC. Amino acid sequence: CATTPSGLNEQFF.

Points on this clone: The same CDR3 arises from other DNA sequences in this sample as well. The V and J genes are TRBV9 and TRBJ2-1; D is unclear. From germline, CDR1 is SGDLS and CDR2 YYNGEE. The CDR3 extends over 13 amino acids. V lost 5 bases to trimming and J lost 1 base, with 7 bases between them. The CDR3 bases are TGTGCCAGCAGTGCAGGATCCTACAATGAGCAGTTCTTC. Amino acids: CASSAGSYNEQFF.

The chain couples TRBV7-2 to TRBJ2-4; 12 bases match TRBD2. CDR3 length: 15 residues. V shed 5 bases, J shed 15 bases, and the junction held 14 bases outside the gene matches. CDR1 and CDR2 (germline): SGHTA, FQGNSA. Written as DNA, the CDR3 is TGTGCCAGCAGCCCTTCGACTAGCGGGAGTTTGGTGATGTACTTC. Protein product: CASSPSTSGSLVMYF.

The chain has TRBV9 and TRBJ2-3, with 7 bases aligning to TRBD1. This CDR3 comprises 16 residues. Germline V gene sequence: CDR1 SGDLS, CDR2 YYNGEE. V shed 3 bases, J shed 5 bases, and the junction held 12 bases outside the gene matches. CDR3 nucleotide sequence: TGTGCCAGCAGCGCCGGAGACAGGGTTAGGGGAGATACGCAGTATTTT. Translation gives CASSAGDRVRGDTQYF. Full variable domain (missing parts from reference TRBV9 and TRBJ2-3): DSGVTQTPKHLITATGQRVTLRCSPRSGDLSVYWYQQSLDQGLQFLIQYYNGEERAKGNILERFSAQQFPDLHSELNLSSLELGDSALYFCASSAGDRVRGDTQYFGPGTRLTVL.

This chain joins TRBV11-1 and TRBJ1-1, with 9 bases identical to TRBD1. The CDR3 covers 16 residues. Germline lookup yields CDR1 SGHAT and CDR2 FQDESV (reference sequence). V lost 6 bases and J lost 1; bases outside the gene matches: 9. Here the CDR3 reads CASSFTGGAGNTEAFF. The CDR3 nucleotides read TGTGCCAGCAGTTTTACAGGGGGCGCGGGGAACACTGAAGCTTTCTTT.

This rearrangement joins TRBV10-1 to TRBJ2-7; no clear D gene. Trimming pared 5 bases from V and 2 bases from J, leaving 16 bases between. The CDR3 has 15 residues. Looked up from germline, CDR1 is WNHNN and CDR2 is SYGVQD (reference sequence). CDR3 sequence reads: CASSPVRLEPYEQYF. CDR3 coding DNA: TGCGCCAGCAGTCCCGTTAGGCTAGAGCCCTACGAGCAGTACTTC.

This clone was found a few times. This chain connects TRBV5-1 to TRBJ2-7; 7 bases agree with TRBD2. This CDR3 has 16 residues. CDR1 is SGHRS, CDR2 YFSETQ, per germline. V gave up 4 bases and J gave up 1 base; unmatched junction bases: 11. The CDR3 spells CASSLYPGLPSYEQYF. The CDR3, as DNA: TGCGCCAGCAGCCTTTATCCGGGACTACCTTCCTACGAGCAGTACTTC.

The J gene is TRBJ2-7, the V gene TRBV7-3; TRBD1 matches at 8 bases. This CDR3 is built from 16 residues. Looked up from germline, CDR1 is SGHTA and CDR2 is FQGTGA. The junction had 11 bases not matched to a gene; V was cut back by 4 bases and J by 3 bases. Here the CDR3 DNA reads TGTGCCAGCAGCTCCGGAGCCGGACAGGGAGGCTACGAGCAGTACTTC. Translation gives CASSSGAGQGGYEQYF.

In this sample, this clone turned up once. This rearrangement joins TRBV19 to TRBJ2-5; 10 nucleotides align to TRBD1. This CDR3 has 16 amino acids. The J segment lost 4 bases and the V segment lost 3 bases, leaving 8 bases of the junction unmatched. Germline lookup yields CDR1 LNHDA and CDR2 SQIVND (reference sequence). The CDR3 region is CASSMMSGTGVETQYF. The DNA for the CDR3 is TGTGCCAGTAGTATGATGTCCGGGACAGGGGTAGAGACCCAGTACTTC.

The chain carries TRBV9 and TRBJ2-1, with D possibly TRBD1 on 6 matching bases. The V gene lost 0 bases and the J gene lost 2 bases, with 15 bases spanning the gap. The germline V gene has CDR1 SGDLS and CDR2 YYNGEE. This CDR3 region has 17 residues. Here the CDR3 reads CASSVGPGTKPYNEQFF. The CDR3 nucleotides are TGTGCCAGCAGCGTAGGTCCCGGGACAAAACCCTACAATGAGCAGTTCTTC.

The chain uses TRBV2 and TRBJ2-3, with TRBD1 matching 7 bases. Trimming at V came to 3 bases and at J to 4 bases, leaving 7 bases not matched to a gene. Per germline, CDR1 SNHLY and CDR2 FYNNEI. The CDR3 extends over 15 amino acids. The CDR3 bases are TGTGCCAGCAGTGAGGACAGGACACGGGCAGATACGCAGTATTTT. Residues: CASSEDRTRADTQYF.

This clone was observed a handful of times. This sequence joins TRBV9 and TRBJ2-1; D is perhaps TRBD2 (5 bases). The germline V gene has CDR1 SGDLS and CDR2 YYNGEE. V gave up 3 bases and J gave up 9 bases, with 13 bases separating them. CDR3 size: 13 residues. This chain's CDR3 is CASSARGGGEQFF. The CDR3 coding sequence is TGTGCCAGCAGCGCACGAGGTGGAGGTGAGCAGTTCTTC.

This sequence joins TRBV30 and TRBJ2-4; 9 bases are shared with TRBD1. The CDR3 is 14 residues long. V lost 1 base to trimming and J lost 7 bases; unmatched junction nucleotides: 5. Per the germline V gene, CDR1 is GTSNPN and CDR2 is SVGIG (reference sequence). The CDR3: CAWSAPGQGNIQYF. CDR3 DNA sequence: TGTGCCTGGAGTGCCCCAGGACAGGGGAACATTCAGTACTTC.

The J gene is TRBJ2-7, the V gene TRBV7-9; D perhaps matches TRBD1 (5 bases). The V end lost 5 bases, the J end lost 2 bases, and 10 bases lay between the germline ends. This CDR3 has 13 amino acids. CDR1 is SEHNR and CDR2 is FQNEAQ in the germline V gene (reference sequence). The CDR3 DNA reads as TGTGCCAGCAGCCCCAAGGACACCTACGAGCAGTACTTC. Its translation: CASSPKDTYEQYF.

The rearrangement uses TRBV5-1 and TRBJ2-2, with a possible D match to TRBD1 (5 bases). Germline V gene lookup returns CDR1 SGHRS and CDR2 YFSETQ. The CDR3 runs 14 residues. The V end was cut by 3 bases, the J end by 6 bases, with 12 bases between. CDR3 DNA sequence: TGCGCCAGCAGCTCAACAGGATTCCCCGGGGAGCTGTTTTTT. Protein sequence: CASSSTGFPGELFF.

The V gene is TRBV4-1, the J gene TRBJ2-7, with a possible D match to TRBD2 (6 bases). Germline V lookup: CDR1 MGHRA, CDR2 YSYEKL. The germline V and J ends were trimmed by 1 base and 3 bases, with 13 bases remaining between them. This CDR3 is built from 15 residues. CDR3 sequence: CASSQGAGTFYEQYF. DNA of the CDR3: TGCGCCAGCAGCCAAGGGGCGGGAACCTTCTACGAGCAGTACTTC.

This clone was counted a single time. The J gene is TRBJ2-5, the V gene TRBV2; 8 positions agree with TRBD2. This CDR3 is built from 17 residues. V shed 3 bases, J shed 5 bases, and the junction held 14 bases outside the gene matches. The germline CDR1 and CDR2 sequences are SNHLY and FYNNEI. This CDR3 reads CASSDGGSGRRRETQYF. CDR3 nucleotide sequence: TGTGCCAGCAGTGATGGCGGGAGCGGGAGACGTAGGGAGACCCAGTACTTC.

The CDR3 region has the DNA TGTGCCAGCTCATTGTACGGGGGGCAAGAGACCCAGTACTTC. It is translated as CASSLYGGQETQYF. The chain has TRBV18 and TRBJ2-5; 7 bases are shared with TRBD2. Germline V gene data show CDR1 as KGHSH and CDR2 as LQKENI. V dropped 5 bases and J dropped 2; count of bases not matched to a gene: 5. The CDR3 is 14 residues long.

The chain's CDR3 is CASSTSQAALGKNIQYF. Written as DNA, the CDR3 is TGTGCCAGCAGCACTAGTCAAGCGGCCCTGGGGAAAAACATTCAGTACTTC. This sequence joins TRBV7-9 and TRBJ2-4; possible D gene TRBD2, 5 bases. Germline CDR1 and CDR2: SEHNR and FQNEAQ (reference sequence). CDR3 length: 17 amino acids. Trimming pared 5 bases from V and 4 bases from J, leaving 21 bases between.